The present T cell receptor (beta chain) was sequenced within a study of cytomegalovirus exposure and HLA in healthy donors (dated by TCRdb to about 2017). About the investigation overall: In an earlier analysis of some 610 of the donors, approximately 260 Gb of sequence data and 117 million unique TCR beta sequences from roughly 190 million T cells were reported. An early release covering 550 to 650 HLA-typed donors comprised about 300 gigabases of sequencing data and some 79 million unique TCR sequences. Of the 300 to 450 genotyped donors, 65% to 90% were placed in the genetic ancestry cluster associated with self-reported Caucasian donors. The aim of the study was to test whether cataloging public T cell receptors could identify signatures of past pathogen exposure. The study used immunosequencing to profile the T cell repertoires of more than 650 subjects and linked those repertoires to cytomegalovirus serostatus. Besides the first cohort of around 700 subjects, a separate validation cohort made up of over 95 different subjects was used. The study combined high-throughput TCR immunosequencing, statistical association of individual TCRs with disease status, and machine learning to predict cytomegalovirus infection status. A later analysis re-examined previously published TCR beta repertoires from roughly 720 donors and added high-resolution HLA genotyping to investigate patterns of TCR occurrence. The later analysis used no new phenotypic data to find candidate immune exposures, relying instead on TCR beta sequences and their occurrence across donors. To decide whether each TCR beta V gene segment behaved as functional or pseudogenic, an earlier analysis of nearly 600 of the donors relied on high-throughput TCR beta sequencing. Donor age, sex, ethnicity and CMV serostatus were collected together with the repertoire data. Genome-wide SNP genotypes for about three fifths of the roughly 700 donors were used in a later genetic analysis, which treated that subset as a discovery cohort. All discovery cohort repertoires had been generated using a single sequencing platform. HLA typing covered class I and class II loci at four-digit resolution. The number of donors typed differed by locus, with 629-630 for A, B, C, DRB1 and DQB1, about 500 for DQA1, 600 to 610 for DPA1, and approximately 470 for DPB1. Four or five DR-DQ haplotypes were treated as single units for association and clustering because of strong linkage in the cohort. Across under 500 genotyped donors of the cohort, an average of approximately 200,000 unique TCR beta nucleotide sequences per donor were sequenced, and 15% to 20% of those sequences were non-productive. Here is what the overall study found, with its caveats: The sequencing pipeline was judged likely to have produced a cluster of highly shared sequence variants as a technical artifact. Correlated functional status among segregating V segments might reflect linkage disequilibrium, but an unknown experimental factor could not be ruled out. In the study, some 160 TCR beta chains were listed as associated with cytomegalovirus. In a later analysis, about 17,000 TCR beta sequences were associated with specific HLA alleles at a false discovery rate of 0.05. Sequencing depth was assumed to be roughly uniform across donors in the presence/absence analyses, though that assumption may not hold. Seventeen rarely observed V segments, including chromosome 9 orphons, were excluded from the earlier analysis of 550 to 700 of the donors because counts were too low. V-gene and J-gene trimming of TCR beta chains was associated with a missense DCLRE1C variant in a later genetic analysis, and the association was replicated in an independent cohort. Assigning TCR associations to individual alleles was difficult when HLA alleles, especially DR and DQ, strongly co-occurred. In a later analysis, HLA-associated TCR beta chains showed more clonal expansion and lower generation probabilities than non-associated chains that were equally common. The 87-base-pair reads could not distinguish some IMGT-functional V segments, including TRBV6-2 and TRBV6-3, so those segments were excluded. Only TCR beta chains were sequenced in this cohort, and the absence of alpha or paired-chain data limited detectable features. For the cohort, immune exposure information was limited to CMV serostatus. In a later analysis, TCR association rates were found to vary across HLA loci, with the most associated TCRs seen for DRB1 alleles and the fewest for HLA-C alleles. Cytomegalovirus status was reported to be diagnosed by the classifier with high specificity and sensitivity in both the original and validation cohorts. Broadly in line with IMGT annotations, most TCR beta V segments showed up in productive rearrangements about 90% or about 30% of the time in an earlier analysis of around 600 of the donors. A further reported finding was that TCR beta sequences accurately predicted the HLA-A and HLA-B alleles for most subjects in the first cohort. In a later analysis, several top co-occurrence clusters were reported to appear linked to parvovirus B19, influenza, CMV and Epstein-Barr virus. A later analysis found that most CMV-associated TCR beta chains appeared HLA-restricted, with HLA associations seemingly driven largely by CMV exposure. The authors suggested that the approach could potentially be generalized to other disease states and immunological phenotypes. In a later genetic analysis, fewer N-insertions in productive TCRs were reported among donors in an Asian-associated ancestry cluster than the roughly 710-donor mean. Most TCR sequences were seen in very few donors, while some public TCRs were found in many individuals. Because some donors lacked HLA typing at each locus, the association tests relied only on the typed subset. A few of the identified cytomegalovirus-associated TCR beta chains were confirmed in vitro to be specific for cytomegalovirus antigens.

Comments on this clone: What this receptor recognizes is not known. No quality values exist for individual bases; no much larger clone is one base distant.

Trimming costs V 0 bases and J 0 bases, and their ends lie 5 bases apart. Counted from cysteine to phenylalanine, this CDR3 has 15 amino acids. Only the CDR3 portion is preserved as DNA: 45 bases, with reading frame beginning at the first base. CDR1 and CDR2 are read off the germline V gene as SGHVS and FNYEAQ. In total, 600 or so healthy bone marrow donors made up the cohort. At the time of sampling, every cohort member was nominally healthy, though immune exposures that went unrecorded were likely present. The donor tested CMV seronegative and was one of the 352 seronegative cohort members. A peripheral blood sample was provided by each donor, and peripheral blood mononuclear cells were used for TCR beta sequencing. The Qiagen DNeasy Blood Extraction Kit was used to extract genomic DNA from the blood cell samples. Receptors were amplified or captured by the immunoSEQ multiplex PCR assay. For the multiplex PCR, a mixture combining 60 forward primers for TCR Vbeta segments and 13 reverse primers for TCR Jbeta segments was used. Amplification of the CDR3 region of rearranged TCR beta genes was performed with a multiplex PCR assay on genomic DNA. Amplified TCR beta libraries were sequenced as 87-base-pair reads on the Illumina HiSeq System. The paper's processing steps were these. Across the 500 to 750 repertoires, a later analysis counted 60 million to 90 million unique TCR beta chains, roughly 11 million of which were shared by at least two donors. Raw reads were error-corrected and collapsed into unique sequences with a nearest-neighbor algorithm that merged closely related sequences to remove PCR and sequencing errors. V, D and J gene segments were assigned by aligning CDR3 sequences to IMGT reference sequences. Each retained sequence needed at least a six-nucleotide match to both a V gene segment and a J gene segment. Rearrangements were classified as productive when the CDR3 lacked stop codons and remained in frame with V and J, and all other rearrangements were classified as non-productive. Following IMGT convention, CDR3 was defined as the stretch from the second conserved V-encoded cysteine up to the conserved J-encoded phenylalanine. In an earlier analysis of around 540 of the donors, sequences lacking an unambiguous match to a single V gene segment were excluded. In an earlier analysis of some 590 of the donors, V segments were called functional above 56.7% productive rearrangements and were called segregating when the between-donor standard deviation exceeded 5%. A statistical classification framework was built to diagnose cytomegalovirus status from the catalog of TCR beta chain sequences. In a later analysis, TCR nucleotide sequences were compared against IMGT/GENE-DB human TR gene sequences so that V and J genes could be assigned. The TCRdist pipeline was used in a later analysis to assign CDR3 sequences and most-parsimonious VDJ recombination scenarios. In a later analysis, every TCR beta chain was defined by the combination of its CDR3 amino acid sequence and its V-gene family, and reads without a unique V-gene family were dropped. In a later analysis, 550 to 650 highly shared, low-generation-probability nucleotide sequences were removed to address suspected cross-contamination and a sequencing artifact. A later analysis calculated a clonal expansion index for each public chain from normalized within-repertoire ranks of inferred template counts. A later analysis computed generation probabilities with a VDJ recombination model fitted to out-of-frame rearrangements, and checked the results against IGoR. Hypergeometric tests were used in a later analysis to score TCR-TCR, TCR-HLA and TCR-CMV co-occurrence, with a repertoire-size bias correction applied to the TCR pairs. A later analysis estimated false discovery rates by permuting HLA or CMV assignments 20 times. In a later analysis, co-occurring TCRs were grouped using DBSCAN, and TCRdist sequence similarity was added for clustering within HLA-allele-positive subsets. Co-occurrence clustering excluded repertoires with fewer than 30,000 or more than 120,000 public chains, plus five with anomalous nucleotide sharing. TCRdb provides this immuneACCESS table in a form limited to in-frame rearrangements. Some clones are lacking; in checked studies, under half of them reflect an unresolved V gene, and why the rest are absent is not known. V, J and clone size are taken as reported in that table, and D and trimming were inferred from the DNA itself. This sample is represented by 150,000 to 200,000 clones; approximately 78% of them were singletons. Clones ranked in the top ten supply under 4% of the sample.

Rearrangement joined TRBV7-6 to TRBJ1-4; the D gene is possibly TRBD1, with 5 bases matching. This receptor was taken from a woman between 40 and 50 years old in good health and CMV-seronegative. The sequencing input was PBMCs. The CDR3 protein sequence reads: CASSLAGATNEKLFF. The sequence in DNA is TGTGCCAGCAGCTTAGCAGGGGCAACTAATGAAAAACTGTTTTTT.